A single sample gave rise to the 30 T cell receptor beta chains below, sequenced in a study of blood T cell repertoires in COVID-19. Sequencing was performed with immunoSEQ multiplex PCR; in TCRdb, only in-frame clones are kept and a portion is missing. The data hold roughly 160,000 clones, with 80% to 90% observed a single time. Sample: peripheral blood. The receptors shown here come from a man in his 60s with acute or convalescent COVID-19.

The V and J genes are TRBV5-5 and TRBJ1-3; 7 positions match TRBD1. CDR3 length: 14 residues. V gave up 4 bases and J gave up 0 bases; unmatched junction bases: 1. CDR1 is SGHKS, CDR2 YYEKEE, per germline (reference sequence). The CDR3 sequence: CASSGQVSGNTIYF. The CDR3 DNA reads TGTGCCAGCAGCGGACAGGTCTCTGGAAACACCATATATTTT.

The V gene is TRBV28, the J gene TRBJ2-7, with TRBD1 identical over 11 bases. The V gene's germline CDR1 is MDHEN and CDR2 SYDVKM. V trimming: 6 bases; J trimming: 0 bases; junction bases outside the gene matches: 4. CDR3 size: 15 residues. The CDR3 DNA follows: TGTGCCAGCAGAGTCGGGACAGGGGGCTCCTACGAGCAGTACTTC. Translating it yields CASRVGTGGSYEQYF.

This clone came up once. This chain links TRBV28 with TRBJ1-3, with D hard to call. Germline V CDR1 and CDR2: MDHEN, SYDVKM. The V and J ends lost 6 bases and 1 base respectively, with 7 bases between them. The CDR3 spans 13 residues. The CDR3: CASRFSSGNTIYF. The CDR3, as DNA: TGTGCCAGCAGGTTCTCGTCTGGAAACACCATATATTTT.

V is TRBV6-1 and J is TRBJ2-7; the D gene is possibly TRBD1 (6 bases). Germline CDR1 reads MNHNS; CDR2 reads SASEGT. V was clipped by 3 bases and J by 6 bases, with 21 bases between them. This CDR3 has 16 amino acids. The CDR3 loop reads CASSDPFGTQGSEQYF. For the CDR3, the DNA is TGTGCCAGCAGTGACCCTTTCGGCACCCAGGGGAGCGAGCAGTACTTC.

The CDR3 is CAISDSAGVETQYF. The DNA of the CDR3 is TGTGCCATCAGTGACTCAGCGGGGGTTGAGACCCAGTACTTC. J is TRBJ2-5 and V is TRBV10-3; 8 nucleotides match TRBD2. There are 14 residues in the CDR3. J was trimmed by 5 bases and V by 3 bases; bases with no gene match: 5. Germline V CDR1 and CDR2: ENHRY, SYGVKD.

The chain couples TRBV28 to TRBJ2-7, with 9 bases matching TRBD1. Germline V lookup: CDR1 MDHEN, CDR2 SYDVKM. The CDR3 sequence is 17 residues long. Trimming at V came to 3 bases and at J to 3 bases, leaving 12 bases not matched to a gene. In DNA form, the CDR3 reads TGTGCCAGCAGTTTGCCATGGGGAGGGGACAGGGTCTACGAGCAGTACTTC. As protein: CASSLPWGGDRVYEQYF.

This rearrangement joins TRBV18 to TRBJ2-7; 9 bases line up with TRBD2. This CDR3 region has 18 residues. V gave up 0 bases and J gave up 4 bases; unmatched junction bases: 13. In germline, CDR1 is KGHSH, CDR2 LQKENI. CDR3 bases: TGTGCCAGCTCACCACCGGGAATGGCCAGCGGGAGGTCGTACGAGCAGTACTTC. Residues: CASSPPGMASGRSYEQYF.

V is TRBV10-3 and J is TRBJ2-3, with D tentatively TRBD1 (5 bases). The CDR3 spans 15 residues. V was trimmed by 3 bases and J by 0 bases, leaving 10 bases between them. From germline, CDR1 is ENHRY and CDR2 SYGVKD. CDR3 DNA sequence: TGTGCCATCAGTGAAGGGGATTCTAGCACAGATACGCAGTATTTT. As protein: CAISEGDSSTDTQYF.

The chain is built from TRBV14 and TRBJ1-1; TRBD1 matches 11 bases. This CDR3 is built from 16 residues. Germline trimming cut 3 bases from V and 6 bases from J; bases unmatched to any gene: 9. Germline V lookup: CDR1 SGHDN, CDR2 FVKESK. The CDR3 is CASSHRGTGGIAEAFF. The CDR3 bases are TGTGCCAGCAGCCACCGTGGGACAGGGGGTATCGCTGAAGCTTTCTTT.

V is TRBV30 and J is TRBJ2-7; 12 positions match TRBD2. The germline gives CDR1 GTSNPN, CDR2 SVGIG (reference sequence). V lost 7 bases, J lost 2 bases, and 12 bases stayed unmatched. The CDR3 is made up of 16 amino acids. This CDR3 is CASPGLAGHRTYEQYF. CDR3 DNA: TGTGCCTCCCCGGGACTAGCGGGCCATAGGACCTACGAGCAGTACTTC.

This chain connects TRBV6-5 to TRBJ2-5, with D hard to call. CDR1 and CDR2 (germline): MNHEY, SVGAGI. V shed 8 bases and J shed 5 bases, with 15 bases lying between them. The CDR3 sequence is 13 residues long. The DNA of the CDR3 is TGTGCCAGCTCCCTAGTGATTTCGGAGACCCAGTACTTC. Its translation: CASSLVISETQYF.

The V call is TRBV28, the J call TRBJ1-5, with D tentatively TRBD1 (5 bases). The germline gives CDR1 MDHEN, CDR2 SYDVKM. Trimming shortened V by 3 bases and J by 0 bases, and 9 bases separated the two germline ends. The CDR3 has 15 residues. The CDR3 is CASSLDTYSNQPQHF. The CDR3 nucleotides are TGTGCCAGCAGTTTGGACACCTATAGCAATCAGCCCCAGCATTTT.

The chain links TRBV27 to TRBJ2-7, with D possibly TRBD1 on 6 matching bases. CDR1 and CDR2 from the germline V gene are MNHEY and SMNVEV (reference sequence). The V and J ends lost 2 bases and 0 bases respectively, with 11 bases between them. The CDR3 extends over 15 amino acids. In nucleotides, the CDR3 is TGTGCCAGCAGTTTAAATTGGGACACCTCCTACGAGCAGTACTTC. This sequence encodes CASSLNWDTSYEQYF.

V and J are TRBV6-1 and TRBJ2-1; 8 nucleotides align to TRBD1. CDR1 and CDR2 (germline): MNHNS, SASEGT. The CDR3 is 15 amino acids. Trimming at V came to 0 bases and at J to 4 bases, leaving 2 bases not matched to a gene. The CDR3 bases are TGTGCCAGCAGTGAAGCCGGGACAGGTTACAATGAGCAGTTCTTC. Translated: CASSEAGTGYNEQFF.

With regard to this clone: The same CDR3 can be traced to other DNA sequences in this sample. This sequence joins TRBV28 and TRBJ2-7; D is possibly TRBD1 (6 bases). Trimming removed 6 bases from V and 0 bases from J, with 9 bases in between. Germline V gene lookup returns CDR1 MDHEN and CDR2 SYDVKM. CDR3 length equals 13 residues. Here the CDR3 DNA reads TGTGCCAGCAGAGTAGGGGGCTCCTACGAGCAGTACTTC. Amino acid sequence: CASRVGGSYEQYF.

V usage is TRBV7-2 and J usage is TRBJ1-2; D call uncertain. Germline V gene data show CDR1 as SGHTA and CDR2 as FQGNSA. Trimming took off 1 base at V and 4 bases at J, with 4 bases between the two ends. This CDR3 is built from 12 residues. DNA of the CDR3: TGTGCCAGCAGCTTAGGCAGCTATGGCTACACCTTC. This codes for CASSLGSYGYTF.

The chain joins TRBV13 to TRBJ2-1, with a weak D call TRBD1 (7 bases). The CDR3 loop spans 14 amino acids. The germline gives CDR1 PRHDT, CDR2 FYEKMQ (reference sequence). V shed 6 bases and J shed 9 bases, with 18 bases lying between them. CDR3: CASSPQGGMGEQFF. CDR3 DNA: TGTGCCAGCAGTCCTCAGGGGGGAATGGGTGAGCAGTTCTTC.

This clone has just one count. V and J are TRBV5-5 and TRBJ2-2; TRBD2 matches 7 bases. V was pared by 5 bases and J by 2 bases, with 12 bases of the junction left unmatched. CDR3 length: 17 residues. In germline, CDR1 is SGHKS, CDR2 YYEKEE (reference sequence). The CDR3 coding sequence is TGTGCCAGCAGTTACCTTAGCGGGCGAGGCAACACCGGGGAGCTGTTTTTT. This translates into CASSYLSGRGNTGELFF.

The count of this clone is one. The rearrangement uses TRBV4-1 and TRBJ2-1; 9 bases match TRBD2. CDR1 is MGHRA and CDR2 is YSYEKL in the germline V gene. With V trimmed by 4 bases and J by 8 bases, 9 bases remained unmatched. CDR3 size: 15 residues. DNA for the CDR3: TGCGCCAGCAGCCCTACGGCTAGCGGGACTCATGAGCAGTTCTTC. Encoded protein: CASSPTASGTHEQFF.

The V call is TRBV6-1, the J call TRBJ2-3; 9 bases are a match to TRBD2. V lost 3 bases and J lost 7; bases outside the gene matches: 8. Germline-derived CDR1 and CDR2 are MNHNS and SASEGT. The CDR3 is made up of 15 amino acids. In nucleotides, the CDR3 is TGTGCCAGCAGTGAGCGGCTAGCGGGATCGAATACGCAGTATTTT. The encoded protein is CASSERLAGSNTQYF.

The CDR3 sequence is CASSVSRDTYNSPLHF. Here the CDR3 DNA reads TGTGCCAGCAGCGTGAGCCGGGACACGTATAATTCACCCCTCCACTTT. The chain couples TRBV9 to TRBJ1-6, with D tentatively TRBD1 (6 bases). CDR1 and CDR2 from the germline V gene are SGDLS and YYNGEE. The CDR3 sequence is 16 residues long. V lost 2 bases, J lost 4 bases, and 13 bases lay in between.

This chain connects TRBV7-3 to TRBJ2-3, with TRBD1 as a possible D gene (8 bases). This CDR3 is built from 15 residues. V lost 4 bases, J lost 1 base, and 12 bases lay in between. CDR1 and CDR2 from the germline V gene are SGHTA and FQGTGA. CDR3 in amino acids: CASSSTGGGTDTQYF. The CDR3 region has the DNA TGTGCCAGCAGCTCAACAGGGGGGGGCACAGATACGCAGTATTTT.

This chain links TRBV27 with TRBJ1-4; 7 nucleotides line up with TRBD1. Germline CDR1 and CDR2: MNHEY and SMNVEV (reference sequence). The junction had 10 bases not matched to a gene; V was cut back by 6 bases and J by 3 bases. The CDR3 runs to 16 residues. The CDR3 DNA sequence: TGTGCCAGCAGGGAGGGGGCGCAGGGGGCTAATGAAAAACTGTTTTTT. This translates into CASREGAQGANEKLFF.

This chain connects TRBV14 to TRBJ2-1; D is perhaps TRBD2 (5 bases). The CDR3 loop spans 16 amino acids. Germline V gives CDR1 SGHDN, CDR2 FVKESK. With 4 bases removed from V and 0 bases from J, the gap between germline ends came to 13 bases. The CDR3 DNA reads as TGTGCCAGCAGCCCACTAGTTGAGGGCTCCTACAATGAGCAGTTCTTC. Its protein is CASSPLVEGSYNEQFF. The variable domain in full, with the rest retrieved from reference TRBV14 and TRBJ2-1, is EAGVTQFPSHSVIEKGQTVTLRCDPISGHDNLYWYRRVMGKEIKFLLHFVKESKQDESGMPNNRFLAERTGGTYSTLKVQPAELEDSGVYFCASSPLVEGSYNEQFFGPGTRLTVL.

J is TRBJ1-1 and V is TRBV5-1; no firm D call. The CDR3 extends over 13 amino acids. Germline assignment: CDR1 SGHRS and CDR2 YFSETQ. V shed 2 bases and J shed 4 bases, with 9 bases lying between them. The CDR3 nucleotides are TGCGCCAGCAGCTTAGCCGAGGGCACTGAAGCTTTCTTT. Encoded protein: CASSLAEGTEAFF.

The V call is TRBV29-1, the J call TRBJ2-1, with D tentatively TRBD1 (5 bases). The CDR3 is 15 residues long. V dropped 3 bases and J dropped 4 bases, with 16 bases sitting between them. Germline assignment: CDR1 SQVTM and CDR2 ANQGSEA. The CDR3 is CSVDRRARSYNEQFF. In nucleotides, the CDR3 is TGCAGCGTTGATCGCAGGGCAAGATCGTACAATGAGCAGTTCTTC.

V and J are TRBV6-2 or TRBV6-3 and TRBJ2-1; TRBD2 is a possible D gene (5 bases). The CDR3 has 11 residues. CDR1 is MNHEY, CDR2 SVGEGT, per germline. V dropped 1 base and J dropped 13 bases, with 8 bases sitting between them. The CDR3 DNA sequence: TGTGCCAGCAGTTACTTGTCGGGACAGTTCTTC. As protein: CASSYLSGQFF.

J is TRBJ2-3 and V is TRBV28; 15 bases are shared with TRBD2. CDR1 and CDR2 from the germline V gene are MDHEN and SYDVKM. The CDR3 spans 18 residues. The V segment lost 4 bases and the J segment 5 bases; nucleotides outside the gene matches: 10. The CDR3 here is CASSSPGLAGGLGDTQYF. CDR3 DNA sequence: TGTGCCAGCAGTTCCCCCGGACTAGCGGGGGGGTTGGGAGATACGCAGTATTTT.

V usage is TRBV2 and J usage is TRBJ1-5; 8 bases fit TRBD1. Germline CDR1 is SNHLY and CDR2 is FYNNEI. CDR3 length: 14 residues. J gave up 5 bases and V 6 bases, and 6 bases lay outside the gene matches. CDR3 in amino acids: CASSEDRVDQPQHF. The CDR3 DNA is TGTGCCAGCAGCGAGGACAGGGTCGATCAGCCCCAGCATTTT.

The gene calls are TRBV15 and TRBJ1-6; 7 positions match TRBD1. The V gene's germline CDR1 is LNHNV and CDR2 YYDKDF (reference sequence). The CDR3 is 16 residues long. With 5 bases clipped from V and 7 bases from J, the junction kept 11 bases outside the gene matches. This CDR3 is CATSQTSRGYNSPLHF. The CDR3 coding sequence is TGTGCCACCAGCCAAACTTCCAGGGGGTACAATTCACCCCTCCACTTT.